Below, 12 T cell receptor beta chains from the same sample are listed, as sequenced in a study of cytomegalovirus exposure and HLA in healthy donors (dated by TCRdb to 2016 to 2017). Libraries were made using the immunoSEQ multiplex PCR assay. For the multiplex PCR, a mixture combining 60 forward primers for TCR Vbeta segments and 13 reverse primers for TCR Jbeta segments was used. In its TCRdb copy, this immuneACCESS table keeps in-frame sequences only and misses some clones. Where compared with another copy, unresolved V genes explain less than half of these, and the others have no known cause. In all, the sample holds tens of thousands of clones, and around three quarters of those were seen once. Roughly 2.5% of the sample is taken by the ten largest. Input material: PBMCs. These TCRs come from a young man in good health and CMV-seronegative.

This clone was counted only a few times. The chain carries TRBV4-3 and TRBJ2-2, with D hard to call. The CDR3 contains 15 residues. Trimming took 4 bases from V and 4 from J, leaving 13 bases between them. CDR1 is LGHNA, CDR2 YSLEER, per germline. CDR3 region: CASSPELRGTGELFF. In DNA form, the CDR3 reads TGCGCCAGCAGCCCTGAGCTCCGAGGCACCGGGGAGCTGTTTTTT.

This chain joins TRBV7-9 and TRBJ2-3; D is undetermined. Trimming took off 6 bases at V and 3 bases at J, with 10 bases between the two ends. The CDR3 has 13 amino acids. The V gene's germline CDR1 is SEHNR and CDR2 FQNEAQ (reference sequence). The CDR3 protein is CASSSPRTDTQYF. In DNA form, the CDR3 reads TGTGCCAGCAGTAGCCCTAGGACAGATACGCAGTATTTT. The entire variable domain, with the rest obtained from reference TRBV7-9 and TRBJ2-3, is as follows: DTGVSQNPRHKITKRGQNVTFRCDPISEHNRLYWYRQTLGQGPEFLTYFQNEAQLEKSRLLSDRFSAERPKGSFSTLEIQRTEQGDSAMYLCASSSPRTDTQYFGPGTRLTVL.

This chain uses TRBV4-1 with TRBJ2-7, with 8 bases aligning to TRBD2. Germline V gives CDR1 MGHRA, CDR2 YSYEKL. V was pared by 4 bases and J by 3 bases, with 11 bases of the junction left unmatched. The CDR3 runs 16 residues. The CDR3, as DNA: TGCGCCAGCAGCCGAGGACGACTAGCGTTCAACTACGAGCAGTACTTC. Translation gives CASSRGRLAFNYEQYF.

V and J are TRBV6-5 and TRBJ1-2; possible D gene TRBD1, 6 bases. The CDR3 length is 13 residues. Trimming removed 4 bases at V and 5 bases at J, with 11 bases between. Germline CDR1 reads MNHEY; CDR2 reads SVGAGI. The CDR3 region has the DNA TGTGCCAGCAGTTGGGGGGGCAGGTATGGCTACACCTTC. Translation: CASSWGGRYGYTF.

CDR3 residues: CASSPPGLARYEQYF. DNA for the CDR3: TGTGCCAGCAGCCCTCCCGGACTAGCTCGCTACGAGCAGTACTTC. The chain recombines TRBV7-8 with TRBJ2-7; TRBD2 matches 8 bases. The V and J ends lost 5 bases and 3 bases, in that order; junction bases with no gene match: 9. The CDR3 consists of 15 residues. Germline CDR1 reads SGHVS; CDR2 reads FQNEAQ.

The rearrangement uses TRBV18 and TRBJ1-4, with D perhaps TRBD1 (6 bases). The V end lost 3 bases, the J end lost 5 bases, and 10 bases lay between the germline ends. The germline V gene encodes CDR1 KGHSH and CDR2 LQKENI. The CDR3 runs 14 residues. The CDR3, as DNA: TGTGCCAGCTCACCGGACAGAAAAAATGAAAAACTGTTTTTT. It codes for CASSPDRKNEKLFF.

The CDR3 sequence is CASSIPLGELFF. The CDR3 DNA reads TGTGCCAGCAGTATCCCCCTCGGGGAGCTGTTTTTT. The V and J genes are TRBV9 and TRBJ2-2; no reliable D call. Germline-derived CDR1 and CDR2 are SGDLS and YYNGEE. V lost 5 bases to trimming and J lost 7 bases, with 9 bases between them. The CDR3 consists of 12 residues.

The chain is built from TRBV7-9 and TRBJ2-1, with D uncertain. Trimming pared 5 bases from V and 6 bases from J, leaving 14 bases between. The CDR3 is 14 residues long. Germline V gene sequence: CDR1 SEHNR, CDR2 FQNEAQ (reference sequence). Here the CDR3 DNA reads TGTGCCAGCAGCCCAGATATTGGCCGCAATGAGCAGTTCTTC. This sequence encodes CASSPDIGRNEQFF. Together with reference TRBV7-9 and TRBJ2-1, the CDR3 gives the full variable domain: DTGVSQNPRHKITKRGQNVTFRCDPISEHNRLYWYRQTLGQGPEFLTYFQNEAQLEKSRLLSDRFSAERPKGSFSTLEIQRTEQGDSAMYLCASSPDIGRNEQFFGPGTRLTVL.

This rearrangement joins TRBV4-3 to TRBJ1-2; no clear D gene. This CDR3 contains 14 residues. Germline V gene data show CDR1 as LGHNA and CDR2 as YSLEER. Trimming took off 4 bases at V and 8 bases at J, with 17 bases between the two ends. The chain's CDR3 is CASSPSRVGRGYTF. The DNA for the CDR3 is TGCGCCAGCAGCCCTTCCCGGGTCGGTCGGGGCTACACCTTC.

The V call is TRBV29-1, the J call TRBJ1-5, with D perhaps TRBD1 (6 bases). This CDR3 comprises 14 residues. CDR1 and CDR2 (germline): SQVTM, ANQGSEA. V lost 4 bases to trimming and J lost 4 bases, with 14 bases between them. This CDR3 is CSVAGEGVNQPQHF. The CDR3, as DNA: TGCAGCGTTGCTGGGGAGGGGGTTAATCAGCCCCAGCATTTT. Looking up the rest from reference TRBV29-1 and TRBJ1-5 gives the full variable domain: SAVISQKPSRDICQRGTSLTIQCQVDSQVTMMFWYRQQPGQSLTLIATANQGSEATYESGFVIDKFPISRPNLTFSTLTVSNMSPEDSSIYLCSVAGEGVNQPQHFGDGTRLSIL.

This chain uses TRBV7-2 with TRBJ2-1, with TRBD2 identical over 7 bases. The CDR3 totals 13 residues. V trimming: 6 bases; J trimming: 4 bases; junction bases outside the gene matches: 3. Germline V gene lookup returns CDR1 SGHTA and CDR2 FQGNSA. The CDR3 sequence is CASSLAVYNEQFF. CDR3 in DNA: TGTGCCAGCAGTCTAGCGGTTTACAATGAGCAGTTCTTC.

The chain joins TRBV4-1 to TRBJ1-4; D remains unclear. Per germline, CDR1 MGHRA and CDR2 YSYEKL. This CDR3 has 16 amino acids. The V and J ends lost 0 bases and 1 base respectively, with 9 bases between them. CDR3 sequence (DNA): TGCGCCAGCAGCCAAGATATGGCGGTAACTAATGAAAAACTGTTTTTT. This gives the protein CASSQDMAVTNEKLFF.